The following is a T cell receptor beta chain sequence with its context. The data were taken from a study of T cell changes during pregnancy in multiple sclerosis. Germline lookup yields CDR1 SGHRS and CDR2 YFSETQ. The CDR3 sequence is 15 residues long. V lost 4 bases, J lost 0 bases, and 12 bases lay in between. Sequencing used immunoSEQ multiplex PCR; TCRdb keeps in-frame clones, though not all of them. The sample consists of about 42,000 clones, 88% of them appearing once. The J gene is TRBJ2-3, the V gene TRBV5-1, with no clear D. The clonotype comes from a female donor with multiple sclerosis, enrolled in a pregnancy study. The sequencing here drew on CD4+ T cells from peripheral blood mononuclear cells, taken in the second trimester of pregnancy. For the CDR3, the DNA is TGCGCCAGCAGCCCACAGCCAATTAGCACAGATACGCAGTATTTT. This translates into CASSPQPISTDTQYF.